These T cell receptor beta chains were read from a single sample in a study of shared clonotypes between healthy human individuals. Here immunoSEQ multiplex PCR was the method, and the copy in TCRdb shows in-frame clones only, minus some. In the table there are about 800,000 clones, approximately 96% of which are singletons. Input material: naive CD8+ T cells sorted from blood. The receptors derive from a man aged 25-45 years in good health. Each CDR3 is given with its conserved first and last residue. A D gene is named only where the DNA matches it firmly. Expanded clones are given a class, and other clones once, few, many or no size at all.

TRBJ1-2	.	13	TRBV4-2	.	CASSTNKGDGYTF	TGTGCCAGCAGTACCAACAAAGGAGATGGCTACACCTTC
TRBJ2-7	.	17	TRBV7-9	TRBD1	CASSHPLRTGEVHEQYF	TGTGCCAGCAGCCATCCGCTTAGGACAGGAGAGGTCCACGAGCAGTACTTC
TRBJ1-2	.	15	TRBV27	.	CASSLMNGVDYGYTF	TGTGCCAGCAGTTTAATGAATGGGGTTGACTATGGCTACACCTTC
TRBJ2-7	.	19	TRBV7-6	TRBD2	CASRGPETSGSEIDYEQYF	TGTGCCAGCAGGGGGCCCGAAACTAGCGGGAGTGAGATTGACTACGAGCAGTACTTC
TRBJ2-7	.	13	TRBV28	.	CATKDGTHYEQYF	TGTGCCACCAAGGACGGGACCCACTACGAGCAGTACTTC
TRBJ1-3	.	19	TRBV2	TRBD1	CASSEDSPGQGFLRNTIYF	TGTGCCAGCAGTGAAGATTCACCGGGACAGGGATTTTTGCGAAACACCATATATTTT
TRBJ1-3	.	12	TRBV7-2	.	CASSPRARDIYF	TGTGCCAGCAGCCCGCGCGCCCGTGACATATATTTT
TRBJ2-1	.	16	TRBV25-1	.	CASSEWGTSVYNEQFF	TGTGCCAGCAGTGAATGGGGGACCTCCGTCTACAATGAGCAGTTCTTC
TRBJ2-3	.	10	TRBV18	.	CASSSDTQYF	TGTGCCAGCTCCTCAGATACGCAGTATTTT
TRBJ2-5	.	12	TRBV27	.	CASSGTLETQYF	TGTGCCAGCAGTGGCACCTTAGAGACCCAGTACTTC
TRBJ1-5	.	17	TRBV28	.	CASSFWGRRGSGQPQHF	TGTGCCAGCAGTTTCTGGGGGAGGCGGGGGAGTGGTCAGCCCCAGCATTTT
TRBJ2-3	.	14	TRBV18	.	CASSPSRGTDTQYF	TGTGCCAGCTCACCTTCCAGGGGCACAGATACGCAGTATTTT
TRBJ1-1	.	18	TRBV4-2	.	CASSQDRTGILPKTEAFF	TGTGCCAGCAGCCAAGATCGCACAGGGATCCTCCCGAAGACTGAAGCTTTCTTT
TRBJ2-2	.	15	TRBV29-1	.	CSVGAQGSYAGELFF	TGCAGCGTTGGAGCCCAGGGGTCCTACGCCGGGGAGCTGTTTTTT
TRBJ2-2	.	12	TRBV9	.	CASAGAVGELFF	TGTGCCAGTGCAGGGGCGGTCGGGGAGCTGTTTTTT
TRBJ2-1	.	11	TRBV7-9	.	CASSPGNEQFF	TGTGCCAGCAGCCCTGGCAATGAGCAGTTCTTC
TRBJ1-5	.	15	TRBV6-1	TRBD1	CASSELQGPNQPQHF	TGTGCCAGCAGTGAACTACAGGGGCCTAATCAGCCCCAGCATTTT
TRBJ1-5	.	15	TRBV4-3	.	CASSQDEDSNQPQHF	TGCGCCAGCAGCCAGGATGAGGATAGCAATCAGCCCCAGCATTTT
TRBJ2-1	.	15	TRBV5-6	TRBD2	CASSLGGGHYGEQFF	TGTGCCAGCAGCTTGGGGGGAGGGCACTACGGTGAGCAGTTCTTC
TRBJ2-2	.	18	TRBV7-9	.	CASSFSGTSSHLTGELFF	TGTGCCAGCAGCTTTTCCGGGACTTCCTCCCATTTAACCGGGGAGCTGTTTTTT
TRBJ2-2	.	14	TRBV28	TRBD1	CASRTGVNTGELFF	TGTGCCAGCAGGACAGGGGTAAACACCGGGGAGCTGTTTTTT
TRBJ2-7	.	14	TRBV7-9	TRBD2	CASSEGLAGYEQYF	TGTGCCAGCAGCGAGGGACTAGCGGGCTACGAGCAGTACTTC
TRBJ1-5	.	14	TRBV15	.	CATSRGAGTQPQHF	TGTGCCACCAGCAGAGGGGCAGGGACTCAGCCCCAGCATTTT
TRBJ2-1	.	19	TRBV28	TRBD2	CASRPTRTSGIYSYNEQFF	TGTGCCAGCAGACCTACCCGGACTAGCGGGATTTACTCCTACAATGAGCAGTTCTTC
TRBJ1-1	.	16	TRBV27	.	CASPLGDDEPGTEAFF	TGTGCCAGCCCCCTTGGGGACGATGAGCCCGGTACTGAAGCTTTCTTT
TRBJ2-1	.	15	TRBV6-5	.	CASSLGQGGNNEQFF	TGTGCCAGCAGCCTAGGACAGGGAGGGAACAATGAGCAGTTCTTC
TRBJ2-2	.	14	TRBV7-6	.	CASSLDTNTGELFF	TGTGCCAGCAGCTTAGACACGAACACCGGGGAGCTGTTTTTT
TRBJ2-7	.	12	TRBV7-9	.	CASSFRGGEQYF	TGTGCCAGCAGCTTCAGGGGTGGGGAGCAGTACTTC
TRBJ2-7	.	14	TRBV7-9	TRBD1	CASSPTGYSYEQYF	TGTGCCAGCAGCCCGACAGGGTACTCCTACGAGCAGTACTTC
TRBJ2-1	.	14	TRBV11-3	.	CASSSRTKYNEQFF	TGTGCCAGCAGCTCGCGGACTAAGTACAATGAGCAGTTCTTC
TRBJ1-1	.	14	TRBV2	.	CASSDGTLNTEAFF	TGTGCCAGCAGTGACGGGACTCTGAACACTGAAGCTTTCTTT
TRBJ2-7	once	13	TRBV27	.	CASSFRSGYEQYF	TGTGCCAGCAGTTTCAGGAGCGGGTACGAGCAGTACTTC
TRBJ2-7	once	13	TRBV6-1	.	CASSDWGAYEQYF	TGTGCCAGCAGTGATTGGGGGGCATACGAGCAGTACTTC
TRBJ1-5	.	15	TRBV6-1	.	CASSEFHGGNQPQHF	TGTGCCAGCAGTGAATTTCATGGGGGCAATCAGCCCCAGCATTTT
TRBJ2-1	.	18	TRBV4-3	TRBD1	CASSQDLEGTGAYNEQFF	TGCGCCAGCAGCCAAGATCTGGAGGGGACAGGAGCCTACAATGAGCAGTTCTTC
TRBJ1-1	.	14	TRBV27	.	CASRFGGEGFEAFF	TGTGCCAGCAGGTTCGGGGGAGAGGGGTTTGAAGCTTTCTTT